The 11 T cell receptor beta chains reported below all come from one sample, sequenced in a study of control samples from healthy donors and cancer patients. Method: immunoSEQ multiplex PCR; TCRdb's copy keeps in-frame clones and lacks some. The sample shows approximately 80,000 clones, 90% to 95% of them seen only once. Sequenced: blood. These receptors came from a man aged 30 to 39 in good health.

This clone was counted once. The CDR3 spells CASGGLPYEQYF. The CDR3 DNA reads as TGTGCCAGCGGAGGGTTACCCTACGAGCAGTACTTC. The chain links TRBV2 to TRBJ2-7; D is possibly TRBD2 (6 bases). The germline V gene has CDR1 SNHLY and CDR2 FYNNEI. The V end was cut by 8 bases, the J end by 2 bases, with 10 bases between. The CDR3 sequence is 12 residues long.

V usage is TRBV27 and J usage is TRBJ2-3; 9 bases are a match to TRBD1. The CDR3 totals 14 residues. V lost 8 bases to trimming and J lost 7 bases; unmatched junction nucleotides: 10. CDR1 and CDR2 (germline): MNHEY, SMNVEV (reference sequence). The chain's CDR3 is CASGRGQGINTQYF. Here the CDR3 DNA reads TGTGCCAGCGGGAGGGGACAGGGCATAAATACGCAGTATTTT.

The chain couples TRBV24-1 to TRBJ1-5; 7 bases fit TRBD1. Germline V gene data show CDR1 as KGHDR and CDR2 as SFDVKD. The length of the CDR3 is 18 residues. Unmatched junction bases numbered 19, after V lost 4 bases and J lost 8 bases. This chain's CDR3 is CATSDPEPWTGLLKPQHF. As DNA, the CDR3 is TGTGCCACCAGTGACCCAGAACCCTGGACAGGTTTATTGAAGCCCCAGCATTTT.

This clone was detected only once. The genes are TRBV30 and TRBJ2-7; 8 bases agree with TRBD1. This CDR3 is built from 13 residues. CDR1 and CDR2 from the germline V gene are GTSNPN and SVGIG (reference sequence). V was pared by 1 base and J by 6 bases, with 5 bases of the junction left unmatched. DNA of the CDR3: TGTGCCTGGAGTGCAGGGGGCAATGGCGAGCAGTACTTC. Protein sequence: CAWSAGGNGEQYF. The variable domain in full, completed from reference TRBV30 and TRBJ2-7, reads SQTIHQWPATLVQPVGSPLSLECTVEGTSNPNLYWYRQAAGRGLQLLFYSVGIGQISSEVPQNLSASRPQDRQFILSSKKLLLSDSGFYLCAWSAGGNGEQYFGPGTRLTVT.

The chain links TRBV5-1 to TRBJ2-5; 9 nucleotides line up with TRBD2. The V gene end was trimmed by 0 bases and the J gene end by 5 bases; junction bases not matched to a gene: 11. The CDR3 extends over 17 amino acids. The germline CDR1 and CDR2 sequences are SGHRS and YFSETQ. The DNA of the CDR3 is TGCGCCAGCAGCTTGGCCGACGGGCGGGGGGGCCGCGAGACCCAGTACTTC. It is translated as CASSLADGRGGRETQYF.

This clone was detected only once. V is TRBV28 and J is TRBJ2-7, with D unresolved. This CDR3 region has 14 residues. Germline lookup yields CDR1 MDHEN and CDR2 SYDVKM. V dropped 2 bases and J dropped 2 bases, with 10 bases sitting between them. In DNA form, the CDR3 reads TGTGCCAGCAGTTTAGATACGCCCCCCTACGAGCAGTACTTC. Its translation is CASSLDTPPYEQYF.

As for this clone: Different DNA sequences within this sample yield the same CDR3. The gene calls are TRBV7-2 and TRBJ1-1; unclear D gene. Germline-derived CDR1 and CDR2 are SGHTA and FQGNSA. V lost 4 bases, J lost 0 bases, and 6 bases lay in between. CDR3 length: 13 residues. CDR3 nucleotide sequence: TGTGCCAGCAGCTCCGCGTTGAACACTGAAGCTTTCTTT. Protein sequence: CASSSALNTEAFF.

The chain recombines TRBV11-2 with TRBJ1-6; 10 nucleotides line up with TRBD1. The CDR3 totals 15 residues. CDR1 is SGHAT and CDR2 is FQNNGV in the germline V gene. Germline trimming cut 5 bases from V and 6 bases from J; bases unmatched to any gene: 4. DNA for the CDR3: TGTGCCAGCAGCGCGCGGACAGGGGGTAATTCACCCCTCCACTTT. Protein product: CASSARTGGNSPLHF.

The chain couples TRBV7-2 to TRBJ2-7, with 10 bases fitting TRBD1. The ends lost 2 bases at V and 4 bases at J; junction bases unmatched: 5. The CDR3 runs 15 residues. Germline lookup yields CDR1 SGHTA and CDR2 FQGNSA. The CDR3 coding sequence is TGTGCCAGCAGCTTAAGGCCGGGACAGGGGTACGAGCAGTACTTC. Its translation is CASSLRPGQGYEQYF.

The chain has TRBV3-1 (or the pseudogene TRBV3-2) and TRBJ1-2, with TRBD1 matching over 7 bases. CDR3 size: 13 residues. Germline CDR1 LGHDT, CDR2 YNNKEL (reference sequence). The V gene end was trimmed by 1 base and the J gene end by 8 bases; junction bases not matched to a gene: 4. CDR3 DNA sequence: TGTGCCAGCAGCCAAGGAGGGGGCGGAGGCTACACCTTC. It specifies CASSQGGGGGYTF.

The chain couples TRBV6-5 to TRBJ2-2, with 8 nucleotides matching TRBD2. CDR3 length: 12 amino acids. V shed 11 bases and J 9 bases; nucleotides not matched to a gene: 8. In germline, CDR1 is MNHEY, CDR2 SVGAGI. CDR3 sequence reads: CASRGGIWELFF. In DNA, the CDR3 is TGTGCCTCCCGCGGGGGGATTTGGGAGCTGTTTTTT.